The present TCR beta chain was sequenced within a study of human T cells and chemical hapten exposure. Overall study context: Diphenylcyclopropenone, dosed weekly to the scalp, was given to patients throughout the approximately 23-week study. The study patch tested 0.01% DPC on the upper back and read results at 6 days. Alopecia areata, totalis and universalis patients, mostly female, were included.

TCRdb itself ran the RACE reads through MiXCR, one entry per CDR3 protein. The data hold 35,000 or so distinct CDR3 sequences, with about 6.3% observed a single time. The sample's time point: patch test 1, 2 weeks after DPC sensitization. The treatment was: therapeutic diphenylcyclopropenone sensitization with weekly scalp DPC. Unfractionated whole blood served as the source for total RNA extraction. Blood sampling occurred before each patch-test application. This CDR3 spans 18 amino acids. After removal of 6 bases from V and 1 base from J, the junction contained 15 bases not matched to a gene. Germline-derived CDR1 and CDR2 are MNHEY and SVGAGI. This clonotype was found a few times.

The material was whole blood, obtained in connection with sensitization to the hapten diphenylcyclopropenone (DPC). The genes are TRBV6-5 and TRBJ2-5; TRBD2 matches at 9 bases. This TCR came from a woman in her twenties or thirties with alopecia areata. Some clones in this sample may be carry-over from other donors' samples. DNA for the CDR3: TGTGCCAGCAGGTCCCCCTTAGGAGCGGGGGGCCGCCAAGAGACCCAGTACTTC. Translating gives CASRSPLGAGGRQETQYF.